A single sample gave rise to the 6 T cell receptor beta chains below, sequenced in a study of shared clonotypes between healthy human individuals. Produced via immunoSEQ multiplex PCR; TCRdb's table is partial and in-frame only. The sample has 2 million to 2.5 million clones, roughly 90% seen once; the top ten hold about 0.41%. The sample was naive CD4+ T cells from PBMCs. Subset in this sample: CD45RA+ positively selected. The origin of the receptors is a man between 18 and 35 years old in good health. Some clones in this sample may be carry-over from other donors' samples.

As regards this clone: The same CDR3 is also encoded by other DNA sequences in this sample. This chain links TRBV28 with TRBJ1-5; D ambiguous. Germline assignment: CDR1 MDHEN and CDR2 SYDVKM. Trimming took 1 base from V and 6 from J, leaving 4 bases between them. The CDR3 is 12 residues long. In nucleotides, the CDR3 is TGTGCCAGCAGTTTATTACGTCAGCCCCAGCATTTT. This sequence encodes CASSLLRQPQHF. Looking up the rest from reference TRBV28 and TRBJ1-5 gives the full variable domain: DVKVTQSSRYLVKRTGEKVFLECVQDMDHENMFWYRQDPGLGLRLIYFSYDVKMKEKGDIPEGYSVSREKKERFSLILESASTNQTSMYLCASSLLRQPQHFGDGTRLSIL.

This clone turned up a few times. This rearrangement joins TRBV30 to TRBJ1-5; D is ambiguous. This CDR3 has 14 amino acids. Trimming shortened V by 3 bases and J by 0 bases, and 9 bases separated the two germline ends. Germline assignment: CDR1 GTSNPN and CDR2 SVGIG (reference sequence). This chain's CDR3 is CAWRGQTSNQPQHF. Written as DNA, the CDR3 is TGTGCCTGGAGAGGGCAGACTAGCAATCAGCCCCAGCATTTT.

J is TRBJ1-5 and V is TRBV4-2; D is ambiguous. The CDR3 is 15 amino acids. V gave up 4 bases and J gave up 0 bases, with 10 bases separating them. Germline V gene data show CDR1 as LGHNA and CDR2 as YNFKEQ. The CDR3 here is CASSPEPVSNQPQHF. DNA of the CDR3: TGTGCCAGCAGCCCTGAGCCGGTTAGCAATCAGCCCCAGCATTTT.

J is TRBJ2-3 and V is TRBV7-6; D might be TRBD1 (6 bases). V lost 4 bases and J 6 bases, leaving 23 bases between the germline ends. The CDR3 runs to 17 residues. The germline CDR1 and CDR2 sequences are SGHVS and FNYEAQ. The CDR3 nucleotides are TGTGCCAGCAGCTCCCCCCCCGGCAGGGGCCCCTCGGATACGCAGTATTTT. Its protein product is CASSSPPGRGPSDTQYF. Full variable domain (remainder filled in from reference TRBV7-6 and TRBJ2-3): GAGVSQSPRYKVTKRGQDVALRCDPISGHVSLYWYRQALGQGPEFLTYFNYEAQQDKSGLPNDRFSAERPEGSISTLTIQRTEQRDSAMYRCASSSPPGRGPSDTQYFGPGTRLTVL.

This clone was seen a handful of times. Different DNA sequences within this sample yield the same CDR3. The J gene is TRBJ2-2, the V gene TRBV2; D is unclear. V dropped 2 bases and J dropped 2 bases, with 6 bases sitting between them. The CDR3 loop spans 14 amino acids. CDR1 is SNHLY, CDR2 FYNNEI, per germline. The CDR3 sequence: CASSENRNTGELFF. The CDR3 DNA follows: TGTGCCAGCAGTGAAAACAGAAACACCGGGGAGCTGTTTTTT.

For this clone: This sample includes further DNA sequences coding for the same CDR3. This chain links TRBV18 with TRBJ2-7; no firm D call. The CDR3 totals 14 residues. Trimming cost V 3 bases and J 3 bases, with 12 bases left between them. Germline loops: CDR1 KGHSH, CDR2 LQKENI. The DNA for the CDR3 is TGTGCCAGCTCACCTGGAGCTAGTAGCTACGAGCAGTACTTC. This gives the protein CASSPGASSYEQYF. Variable domain in full (rest from reference TRBV18 and TRBJ2-7): NAGVMQNPRHLVRRRGQEARLRCSPMKGHSHVYWYRQLPEEGLKFMVYLQKENIIDESGMPKERFSAEFPKEGPSILRIQQVVRGDSAAYFCASSPGASSYEQYFGPGTRLTVT.